Presented here are 8 T cell receptor beta chains from one specimen sequenced in a study of cytomegalovirus exposure and HLA in healthy donors. Use of 60 Vbeta and 13 Jbeta primers characterized the PCR. Sequenced by immunoSEQ multiplex PCR; TCRdb stores in-frame clones only, minus some. The sample includes about 180,000 clones, about 80% of them seen just once. The material sequenced was PBMCs. The receptors shown here come from a woman younger than 45 in good health and CMV-seronegative.

This clone was detected once. The rearrangement joins TRBV9 to TRBJ1-4; 7 bases fit TRBD1. The CDR3 has 15 residues. Germline CDR1 is SGDLS and CDR2 is YYNGEE. Trimming removed 0 bases from V and 2 bases from J; junction bases left unmatched: 1. CDR3 sequence: CASSVGTGTNEKLFF. The CDR3 nucleotides are TGTGCCAGCAGCGTAGGGACAGGTACTAATGAAAAACTGTTTTTT.

This chain connects TRBV30 to TRBJ2-2, with D possibly being TRBD1 (5 bases). Germline V lookup: CDR1 GTSNPN, CDR2 SVGIG (reference sequence). Trimming removed 4 bases from V and 0 bases from J, with 9 bases in between. There are 14 residues in the CDR3. Written as DNA, the CDR3 is TGTGCCTGGATCAGGGCCTCGAACACCGGGGAGCTGTTTTTT. This sequence encodes CAWIRASNTGELFF.

V usage is TRBV11-2 and J usage is TRBJ2-1, with TRBD2 matching 11 bases. The CDR3 spans 19 residues. The germline V gene has CDR1 SGHAT and CDR2 FQNNGV. V gave up 2 bases and J gave up 8 bases; unmatched junction bases: 17. The CDR3 protein is CASSLWQTSGIRVGDEQFF. The CDR3 DNA follows: TGTGCCAGCAGCTTATGGCAGACTAGCGGGATTCGGGTCGGGGATGAGCAGTTCTTC.

This clone was seen repeatedly, ten times or more. The chain combines TRBV11-3 with TRBJ2-2, with TRBD1 matching over 12 bases. Germline trimming cut 4 bases from V and 7 bases from J; bases unmatched to any gene: 10. The germline V gene encodes CDR1 SGHNT and CDR2 YENEEA. CDR3 length: 17 residues. The CDR3 DNA reads TGTGCCAGCAGCTCCCGGGACAGGGGGCGCCTGGACGGGGAGCTGTTTTTT. Translation: CASSSRDRGRLDGELFF.

This clone showed up just a few times. V and J are TRBV5-6 and TRBJ1-6; 8 positions match TRBD1. V was clipped by 4 bases and J by 8 bases; unmatched bases: 20. CDR3 length: 19 residues. Germline-derived CDR1 and CDR2 are SGHDT and YYEEEE. CDR3: CASSTRWDFAGTGHSPLHF. In DNA, the CDR3 is TGTGCCAGCAGCACACGCTGGGACTTTGCGGGGACAGGCCATTCACCCCTCCACTTT.

The sample holds one count of this clone. This chain joins TRBV5-6 and TRBJ2-5, with 7 bases that match TRBD2. CDR1 and CDR2 (germline): SGHDT, YYEEEE. This CDR3 region has 15 residues. Unmatched junction bases numbered 11, after V lost 4 bases and J lost 5 bases. The CDR3 coding sequence is TGTGCCAGCAGCGCGTTCAGGACTAGATTCGAGACCCAGTACTTC. This gives the protein CASSAFRTRFETQYF.

The sample holds a few counts of this clone. The V and J genes are TRBV18 and TRBJ1-1; D remains unclear. Deletions cut 0 bases from V and 0 bases from J, with 8 bases between. From germline, CDR1 is KGHSH and CDR2 LQKENI. The CDR3 has 15 amino acids. DNA of the CDR3: TGTGCCAGCTCACCACCGTCAGTTATGAACACTGAAGCTTTCTTT. The encoded protein is CASSPPSVMNTEAFF.

The chain carries TRBV28 and TRBJ1-4, with TRBD1 as a possible D gene (5 bases). Germline CDR1 and CDR2: MDHEN and SYDVKM. This CDR3 is built from 14 residues. Trimming pared 6 bases from V and 7 bases from J, leaving 15 bases between. The CDR3 DNA reads as TGTGCCAGCAGCCCCGGTAGGGGTTCTGAAAAACTGTTTTTT. This translates into CASSPGRGSEKLFF.